This is a list of T cell receptor beta chains from one sample in a study of blood T cell repertoires in COVID-19. Repertoires were generated with immunoSEQ multiplex PCR, while TCRdb's copy carries only in-frame clones and drops some. Found here are some 100,000 clones, around 90% of them singletons; the top ten hold around 1.8%. The sample comprised peripheral blood. These receptors were collected from a human donor with active COVID-19. The donor label of this sample is uncertain. CDR3s include the opening cysteine and the closing phenylalanine or tryptophan. D genes are given only for firm matches. Expanded clones get a size class; other rows say once, few or many, or leave the size out.

j_gene	abundance	d_gene	v_gene	CDR3nt	CDR3aa
TRBJ1-2	.	TRBD1	TRBV18	TGTGCCAGCTCGCCGGGACAGGGGGTTACTAGCTTGACTTTGAACTATGGCTACACCTTC	CASSPGQGVTSLTLNYGYTF
TRBJ2-7	.	.	TRBV6-5	TGTGCCAGCAGAAGGGGGTACGAGCAGTACTTC	CASRRGYEQYF
TRBJ2-7	few	TRBD1	TRBV27	TGTGCCAGCAGTACCCGACAGGGGTCCCACGAGCAGTACTTC	CASSTRQGSHEQYF
TRBJ2-1	.	TRBD2	TRBV4-2	TGTGCCAGCAGCCAAACTAGCGGGGCGCGGCGTTTGAATGAGCAGTTCTTC	CASSQTSGARRLNEQFF
TRBJ2-7	.	TRBD1	TRBV7-2	TGTGCCAGCAGCCCTAATATGGACAGGGGGCCCGTCTACGAGCAGTACTTC	CASSPNMDRGPVYEQYF
TRBJ1-2	.	TRBD1	TRBV9	TGTGCCAGCAGCGTAGGGGACAGGGCAGGTGGCTACACCTTC	CASSVGDRAGGYTF
TRBJ1-6	.	.	TRBV6-6	TGTGCCAGCAGCCGACGGAGCAGGGCCAGTTCCTATAATTCACCCCTCCACTTT	CASSRRSRASSYNSPLHF
TRBJ1-1	few	TRBD1	TRBV19	TGTGCCAGTAAGGACAGGGACAACACTGAAGCTTTCTTT	CASKDRDNTEAFF
TRBJ2-5	.	.	TRBV9	TGTGCCAGCAGCGCGAAGGAGGGGCAGGAAGAAAACACCAAGTACCAAGAGACCCAGTACTTC	CASSAKEGQEENTKYQETQYF
TRBJ2-3	few	TRBD2	TRBV7-6	TGTGCCAGCAGCCAACGCAGCCTAGCGGCAACAGATACGCAGTATTTT	CASSQRSLAATDTQYF
TRBJ2-2	.	TRBD2	TRBV4-1	TGCGCCAGCAGCCAAAGGGAGGGCACCGGGGAGCTGTTTTTT	CASSQREGTGELFF
TRBJ1-4	.	TRBD1	TRBV4-1	TGCGCCAGCAGCCAAGATGACCAGGGGGCAAGTGAAAAACTGTTTTTT	CASSQDDQGASEKLFF
TRBJ1-1	.	.	TRBV28	TGTGCCAGCAGCGCGCAACAGGACACTGAAGCTTTCTTT	CASSAQQDTEAFF
TRBJ2-1	.	.	TRBV6-6	TGTGCCAGCGGGAGGAAACAGCTACCCTCCTACAATGAGCAGTTCTTC	CASGRKQLPSYNEQFF
TRBJ2-3	.	.	TRBV19	TGTGCCAGTAGATGGGGGCAGGGCGTATCAGATACGCAGTATTTT	CASRWGQGVSDTQYF
TRBJ2-5	.	.	TRBV6-2/TRBV6-3	TGTGCCAGCAGTTACTCGGAGGGAGAGACCCAGTACTTC	CASSYSEGETQYF
TRBJ1-4	.	TRBD1	TRBV5-1	TGCGCCAGCAGCTTGGACGGGACAGGAGGTGAAAAACTGTTTTTT	CASSLDGTGGEKLFF
TRBJ1-2	.	TRBD1	TRBV7-3	TGTGCCAGCAGCTTAAGGGCAGCAGGGGGCGCGGTAATCTATGGCTACACCTTC	CASSLRAAGGAVIYGYTF
TRBJ1-2	.	TRBD1	TRBV12-3/TRBV12-4	TGTGCCAGCAGCCAAGGGGGCCATTATGGCTACACCTTC	CASSQGGHYGYTF
TRBJ1-1	.	.	TRBV6-5	TGTGCCAGCAGCCGGGAGGGATGGGTCACTGAAGCTTTCTTT	CASSREGWVTEAFF
TRBJ1-1	.	.	TRBV23-1	TGCGCCAGCAGTGCGGGGGTGGCAGCTGAAGCTTTCTTT	CASSAGVAAEAFF
TRBJ2-1	.	.	TRBV9	TGTGCCAGCAGCGGAGCTAGGGCCAGGGGCTACAATGAGCAGTTCTTC	CASSGARARGYNEQFF